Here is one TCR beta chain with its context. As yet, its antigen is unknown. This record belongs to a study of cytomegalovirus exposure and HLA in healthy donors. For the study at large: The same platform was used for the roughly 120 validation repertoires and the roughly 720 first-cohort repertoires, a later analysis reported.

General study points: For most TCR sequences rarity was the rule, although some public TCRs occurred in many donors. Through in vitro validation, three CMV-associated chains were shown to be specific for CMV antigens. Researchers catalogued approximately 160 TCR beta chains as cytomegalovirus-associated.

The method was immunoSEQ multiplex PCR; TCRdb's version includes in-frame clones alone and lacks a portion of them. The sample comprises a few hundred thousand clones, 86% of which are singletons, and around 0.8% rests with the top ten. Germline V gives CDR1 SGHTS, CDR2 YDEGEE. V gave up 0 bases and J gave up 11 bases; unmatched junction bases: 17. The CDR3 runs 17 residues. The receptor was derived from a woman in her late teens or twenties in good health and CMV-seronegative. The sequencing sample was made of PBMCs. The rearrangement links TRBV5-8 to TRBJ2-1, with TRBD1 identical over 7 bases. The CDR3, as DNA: TGTGCCAGCAGCTTGGCCAAATCCGGGACAGCGGCCCCTCAGCAGTTCTTC. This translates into CASSLAKSGTAAPQQFF.